This TCR beta chain was sequenced for a study of PD-1 blockade in classical Hodgkin lymphoma. General study findings and limits: By cycle point C4D1, TCR diversity had risen significantly in CD4+ cells (but not CD8+ cells).

The CDR3 is 15 amino acids. Germline CDR1 reads SGHRS; CDR2 reads YFSETQ. V gave up 0 bases and J gave up 3 bases; unmatched junction bases: 1. Documented time point: cycle 4 day 1 (C4D1), after 5 to 7 weeks of nivolumab. All the patients suffered relapse after autologous stem cell transplantation, and brentuximab vedotin exposure differed. Thawed PBMCs were the source of CD4+ T cells, purified by magnetic negative selection. The best responses consisted of complete response, partial response or progressive disease. About this clone itself: Its antigen is undetermined.

Produced via immunoSEQ multiplex PCR; TCRdb's table is partial and in-frame only. The table lists roughly 30,000 clones, 70% to 80% of them singletons. Sample: CD4+ T cells from blood, taken before the fourth cycle of nivolumab. The clonotype comes from a human donor with classical Hodgkin lymphoma. The chain recombines TRBV5-1 with TRBJ2-1, with 9 positions matching TRBD2. CDR3 residues: CASSLGLAVYNEQFF. CDR3 coding DNA: TGCGCCAGCAGCTTGGGACTAGCGGTCTACAATGAGCAGTTCTTC.